Here is one T cell receptor (beta chain) with its context. Its specificity is not known. This sample stems from a study of liver allograft versus peripheral blood T cells. Study at large: Transplanted-liver T cell receptor repertoires were compared with recipients' peripheral blood repertoires.

V gave up 1 base and J gave up 9 bases, with 13 bases separating them. CDR1 is LGHDT, CDR2 YNNKEL, per germline (reference sequence). The CDR3 has 14 residues. Regarding the study as a whole: Inside liver allografts, T cell receptor repertoires reportedly diverged from the repertoires found in peripheral blood.

TCRdb re-called the reads through MiXCR, storing one row per CDR3 protein. The repertoire holds about 14,000 distinct CDR3 sequences, with about a fifth as singletons. The sequence was obtained from a human patient who had a liver transplant. A share of the T cells may be of graft donor origin. The chain links TRBV3-1 to TRBJ1-5; D is perhaps TRBD1 (6 bases). Here the CDR3 reads CASSQGGGSMPQHF. Here the CDR3 DNA reads TGTGCCAGCAGCCAAGGAGGGGGTAGTATGCCCCAGCATTTT.